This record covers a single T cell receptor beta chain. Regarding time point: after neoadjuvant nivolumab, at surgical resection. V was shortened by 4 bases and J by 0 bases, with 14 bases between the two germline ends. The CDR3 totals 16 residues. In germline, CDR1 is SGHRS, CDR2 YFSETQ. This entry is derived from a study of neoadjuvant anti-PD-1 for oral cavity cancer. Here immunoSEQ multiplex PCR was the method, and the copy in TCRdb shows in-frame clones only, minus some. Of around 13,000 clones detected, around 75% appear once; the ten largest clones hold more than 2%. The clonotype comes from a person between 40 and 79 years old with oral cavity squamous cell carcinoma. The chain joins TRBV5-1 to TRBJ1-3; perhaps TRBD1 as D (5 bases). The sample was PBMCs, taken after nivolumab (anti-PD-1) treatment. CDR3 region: CASSPFRQSSGNTIYF. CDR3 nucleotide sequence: TGCGCCAGCAGCCCTTTCCGACAGAGCTCTGGAAACACCATATATTTT.